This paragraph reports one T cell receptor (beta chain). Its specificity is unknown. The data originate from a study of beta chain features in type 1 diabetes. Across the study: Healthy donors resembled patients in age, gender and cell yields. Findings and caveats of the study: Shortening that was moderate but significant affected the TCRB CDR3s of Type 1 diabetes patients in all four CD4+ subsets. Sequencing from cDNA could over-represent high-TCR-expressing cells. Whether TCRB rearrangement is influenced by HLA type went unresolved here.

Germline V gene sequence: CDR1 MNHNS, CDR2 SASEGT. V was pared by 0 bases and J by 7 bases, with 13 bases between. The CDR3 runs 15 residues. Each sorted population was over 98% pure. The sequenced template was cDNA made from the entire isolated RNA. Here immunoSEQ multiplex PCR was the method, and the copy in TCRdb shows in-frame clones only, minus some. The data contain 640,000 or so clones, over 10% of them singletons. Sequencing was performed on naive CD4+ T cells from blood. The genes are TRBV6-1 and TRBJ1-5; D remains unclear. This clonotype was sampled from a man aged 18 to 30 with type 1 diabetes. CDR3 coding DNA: TGTGCCAGCAGTGAAGCGTGGGGAGGAGAACAGCCCCAGCATTTT. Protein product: CASSEAWGGEQPQHF.